This TCR beta chain was found in a study of blood T cell repertoires in COVID-19. CDR1 and CDR2 from the germline V gene are MNHEY and SVGAGI. Trimming stripped 9 bases from V and 2 bases from J, with 16 bases between. CDR3 length: 14 amino acids. Per the original data handling: Amplified reference gene primers provided the basis for estimating nucleated cell counts. The data were produced by immunoSEQ multiplex PCR, yet TCRdb's version contains in-frame clones alone and is incomplete. V, J and clone size are those of that table, while D and trimming were read from the DNA. The profile shows about 180,000 clones, around 86% of them singletons.

This chain links TRBV6-5 with TRBJ2-5, with D possibly TRBD1 on 6 matching bases. Sequenced input: peripheral blood. This sequence was found in a woman in her 70s with COVID-19, enrolled during active disease. The CDR3 DNA sequence: TGTGCCAGTCAAGCAAGGGGACATCAAGAGACCCAGTACTTC. This encodes CASQARGHQETQYF.